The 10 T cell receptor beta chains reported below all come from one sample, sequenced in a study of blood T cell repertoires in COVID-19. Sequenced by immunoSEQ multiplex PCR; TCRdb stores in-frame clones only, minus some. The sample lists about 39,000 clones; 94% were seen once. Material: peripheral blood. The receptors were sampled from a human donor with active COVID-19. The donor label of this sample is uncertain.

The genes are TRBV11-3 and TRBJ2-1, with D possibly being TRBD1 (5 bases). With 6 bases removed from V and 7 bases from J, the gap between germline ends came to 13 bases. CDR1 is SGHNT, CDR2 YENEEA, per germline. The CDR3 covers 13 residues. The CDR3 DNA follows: TGTGCCAGCAGTGAGGTGGGGCCTAATGAGCAGTTCTTC. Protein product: CASSEVGPNEQFF.

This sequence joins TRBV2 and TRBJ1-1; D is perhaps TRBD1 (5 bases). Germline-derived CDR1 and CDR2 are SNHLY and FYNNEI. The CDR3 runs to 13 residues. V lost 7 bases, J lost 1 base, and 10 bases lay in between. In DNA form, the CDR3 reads TGTGCCAGCACTCAGGACAAGAACACTGAAGCTTTCTTT. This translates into CASTQDKNTEAFF.

The CDR3 DNA sequence: TGTGCCAGCGGAGGGACTAGCGGGAGCGAGCAGTACTTC. Translation gives CASGGTSGSEQYF. V and J are TRBV6-5 and TRBJ2-7, with 14 bases matching TRBD2. J was trimmed by 6 bases and V by 8 bases; bases with no gene match: 3. CDR3 size: 13 residues. CDR1 is MNHEY, CDR2 SVGAGI, per germline.

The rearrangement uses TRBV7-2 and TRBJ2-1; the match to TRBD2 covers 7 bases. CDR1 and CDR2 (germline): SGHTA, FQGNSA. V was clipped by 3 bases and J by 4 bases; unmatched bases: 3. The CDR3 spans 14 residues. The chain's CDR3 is CASSFLAAYNEQFF. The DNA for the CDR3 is TGTGCCAGCAGCTTTCTAGCGGCTTACAATGAGCAGTTCTTC.

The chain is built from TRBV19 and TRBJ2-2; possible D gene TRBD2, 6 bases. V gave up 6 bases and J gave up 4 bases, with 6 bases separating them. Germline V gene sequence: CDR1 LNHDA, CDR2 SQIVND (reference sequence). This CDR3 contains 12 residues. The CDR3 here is CASSGGTGELFF. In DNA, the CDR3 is TGTGCCAGTAGCGGGGGCACCGGGGAGCTGTTTTTT.

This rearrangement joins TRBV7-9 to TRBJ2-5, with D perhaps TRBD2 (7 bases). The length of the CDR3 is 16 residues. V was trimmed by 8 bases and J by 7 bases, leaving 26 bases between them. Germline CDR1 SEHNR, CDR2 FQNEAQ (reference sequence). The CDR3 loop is CASAIGRGGARGTQYF. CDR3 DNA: TGTGCCAGCGCTATCGGGCGTGGGGGGGCCCGGGGGACCCAGTACTTC.

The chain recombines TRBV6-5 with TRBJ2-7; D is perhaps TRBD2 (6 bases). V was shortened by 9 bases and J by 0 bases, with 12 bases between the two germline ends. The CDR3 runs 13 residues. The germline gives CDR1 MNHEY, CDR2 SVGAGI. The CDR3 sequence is CARVGGGSYEQYF. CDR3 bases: TGTGCCAGAGTCGGGGGTGGCTCCTACGAGCAGTACTTC.

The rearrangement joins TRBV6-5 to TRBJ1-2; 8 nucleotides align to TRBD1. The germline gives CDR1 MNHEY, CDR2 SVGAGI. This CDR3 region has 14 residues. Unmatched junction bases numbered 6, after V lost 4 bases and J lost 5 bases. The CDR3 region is CASSLNGQGYGYTF. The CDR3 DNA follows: TGTGCCAGCAGTTTAAATGGACAGGGTTATGGCTACACCTTC.

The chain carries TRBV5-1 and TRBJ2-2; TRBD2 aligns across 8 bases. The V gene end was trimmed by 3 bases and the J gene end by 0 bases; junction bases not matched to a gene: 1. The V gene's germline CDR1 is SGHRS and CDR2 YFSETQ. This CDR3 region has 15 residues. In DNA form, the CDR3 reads TGCGCCAGCAGCTCAGCGGGGGCGAACACCGGGGAGCTGTTTTTT. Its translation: CASSSAGANTGELFF.

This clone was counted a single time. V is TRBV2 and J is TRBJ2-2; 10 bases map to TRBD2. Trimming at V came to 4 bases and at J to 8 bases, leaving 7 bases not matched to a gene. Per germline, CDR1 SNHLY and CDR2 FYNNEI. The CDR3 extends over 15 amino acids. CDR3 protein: CASSGDSGGSGELFF. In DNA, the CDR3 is TGTGCCAGCAGTGGGGATAGCGGGGGGTCGGGGGAGCTGTTTTTT.